This is a list of T cell receptor beta chains from one sample in a study of cytomegalovirus exposure and HLA in healthy donors. Sequenced by immunoSEQ multiplex PCR; TCRdb stores in-frame clones only, minus some. The sample records approximately 120,000 clones, around 78% being singletons. Input material: PBMCs. All receptors derive from a man aged 60 to 69 in good health and CMV-seropositive. Both conserved end residues are part of each CDR3. A D gene is named only where the DNA matches it firmly. Only part of the rows carry a size: once, few, many, or a class if the clone is expanded.

j_gene: TRBJ1-1; d_gene: NA; abundance: few; v_gene: TRBV5-6; CDR3nt: TGTGCCAGCAGCTTGAGCGGCTTTGAAGCTTTCTTT; CDR3aa: CASSLSGFEAFF
j_gene: TRBJ2-7; d_gene: NA; abundance: NA; v_gene: TRBV25-1; CDR3nt: TGTGCCAGCAGCCTAAGGGGAGGCGATCTGTACGAGCAGTACTTC; CDR3aa: CASSLRGGDLYEQYF
j_gene: TRBJ1-4; d_gene: TRBD1; abundance: NA; v_gene: TRBV19; CDR3nt: TGTGCCAGTAGTATAACAGGGGAATCTTACGGAACTAATGAAAAACTGTTTTTT; CDR3aa: CASSITGESYGTNEKLFF
j_gene: TRBJ2-7; d_gene: TRBD2; abundance: NA; v_gene: TRBV11-1; CDR3nt: TGTGCCAGCAGCTCACACTCAGCGGGGGGTGCCGAGCAGTACTTC; CDR3aa: CASSSHSAGGAEQYF
j_gene: TRBJ2-3; d_gene: TRBD1; abundance: NA; v_gene: TRBV4-1; CDR3nt: TGCGCCAGCAGCCAATTTCCGACAGGGGCGGACACAGATACGCAGTATTTT; CDR3aa: CASSQFPTGADTDTQYF
j_gene: TRBJ2-1; d_gene: NA; abundance: few; v_gene: TRBV2; CDR3nt: TGTGCCAGCAGTGAATTAGGAGGGGGCTACGCCAATGAGCAGTTCTTC; CDR3aa: CASSELGGGYANEQFF
j_gene: TRBJ2-4; d_gene: TRBD1; abundance: few; v_gene: TRBV27; CDR3nt: TGTGCCAGCAGTTTAGGTGGGACAGGGAGTCAGTACTTC; CDR3aa: CASSLGGTGSQYF
j_gene: TRBJ1-1; d_gene: NA; abundance: NA; v_gene: TRBV20-1; CDR3nt: TGCAGTGCTCTCAGGGGAAAGGAAGCTTTCTTT; CDR3aa: CSALRGKEAFF
j_gene: TRBJ2-5; d_gene: NA; abundance: few; v_gene: TRBV5-1; CDR3nt: TGCGCCAGCAGCCCTGCGGGCAAAGAGACCCAGTACTTC; CDR3aa: CASSPAGKETQYF
j_gene: TRBJ1-1; d_gene: TRBD1; abundance: NA; v_gene: TRBV7-9; CDR3nt: TGTGCCAGCAGCACTTACCCCGGGACAGAAGCCTGGATCACTGAAGCTTTCTTT; CDR3aa: CASSTYPGTEAWITEAFF
j_gene: TRBJ1-2; d_gene: NA; abundance: NA; v_gene: TRBV7-9; CDR3nt: TGTGCCAGCAGCATCGCGGGCCTCCTGCAGGGCTACACCTTC; CDR3aa: CASSIAGLLQGYTF
j_gene: TRBJ2-1; d_gene: NA; abundance: NA; v_gene: TRBV19; CDR3nt: TGTGCCAGTAGTAGGAGGGCCACATACAATGAGCAGTTCTTC; CDR3aa: CASSRRATYNEQFF
j_gene: TRBJ1-1; d_gene: NA; abundance: few; v_gene: TRBV11-2; CDR3nt: TGTGCCAGCAGCTCCCGGCAGGGGGAAGCTTTCTTT; CDR3aa: CASSSRQGEAFF
j_gene: TRBJ1-2; d_gene: TRBD1; abundance: NA; v_gene: TRBV5-1; CDR3nt: TGCGCCAGCAGCTCTGGAGTAGGGACAGAATCCCACTATGGCTACACCTTC; CDR3aa: CASSSGVGTESHYGYTF
j_gene: TRBJ2-3; d_gene: TRBD1; abundance: NA; v_gene: TRBV7-9; CDR3nt: TGTGCCAGCAGCCCGGACAGGGGGACCGATACGCAGTATTTT; CDR3aa: CASSPDRGTDTQYF
j_gene: TRBJ1-2; d_gene: NA; abundance: NA; v_gene: TRBV11-2; CDR3nt: TGTGCCAGCAGTCTCCTCGGGGTAACCTATGGCTACACCTTC; CDR3aa: CASSLLGVTYGYTF
j_gene: TRBJ2-4; d_gene: NA; abundance: once; v_gene: TRBV5-4; CDR3nt: TGTGCCAGCAGCCTGGGCGTGGAATGGGGCGACAAAAACATTCAGTACTTC; CDR3aa: CASSLGVEWGDKNIQYF
j_gene: TRBJ2-5; d_gene: TRBD2; abundance: few; v_gene: TRBV7-3; CDR3nt: TGTGCCAGCAGCCCCTCGACGGGGGGAGGAGAGACCCAGTACTTC; CDR3aa: CASSPSTGGGETQYF
j_gene: TRBJ2-2; d_gene: NA; abundance: NA; v_gene: TRBV4-1; CDR3nt: TGCGCCAGCAGCCAAGATCAAGGAGTCGGGGAGCTGTTTTTT; CDR3aa: CASSQDQGVGELFF
j_gene: TRBJ2-1; d_gene: TRBD2; abundance: NA; v_gene: TRBV6-6; CDR3nt: TGTGCCAGCAGTTACGCGACTAGCGGTGAGCAGTTCTTC; CDR3aa: CASSYATSGEQFF
j_gene: TRBJ1-1; d_gene: NA; abundance: few; v_gene: TRBV6-5; CDR3nt: TGTGCCAGCAGTTTGTCAGCCCCAGGTCGGACTGAAGCTTTCTTT; CDR3aa: CASSLSAPGRTEAFF
j_gene: TRBJ2-1; d_gene: NA; abundance: once; v_gene: TRBV11-2; CDR3nt: TGTGCCAGCAGTTCTCAGGGGAATGAGCAGTTCTTC; CDR3aa: CASSSQGNEQFF
j_gene: TRBJ2-7; d_gene: TRBD1; abundance: NA; v_gene: TRBV10-1; CDR3nt: TGCGCCAGCAAGCTCTACAGGGGTCGGTCCTCCTACGAGCAGTACTTC; CDR3aa: CASKLYRGRSSYEQYF
j_gene: TRBJ1-5; d_gene: TRBD1; abundance: NA; v_gene: TRBV5-1; CDR3nt: TGCGCCAGCAGCGCACAGGGGGGATCAGGCAATCAGCCCCAGCATTTT; CDR3aa: CASSAQGGSGNQPQHF
j_gene: TRBJ1-1; d_gene: NA; abundance: NA; v_gene: TRBV5-3; CDR3nt: TGTGCCAGAAGCTTGGTAACCCCAGGGTCGGGCACTGAAGCTTTCTTT; CDR3aa: CARSLVTPGSGTEAFF
j_gene: TRBJ1-1; d_gene: NA; abundance: NA; v_gene: TRBV28; CDR3nt: TGTGCCACCGCTCGCGGGACTGAAGCTTTCTTT; CDR3aa: CATARGTEAFF
j_gene: TRBJ1-6; d_gene: TRBD1; abundance: NA; v_gene: TRBV5-1; CDR3nt: TGCGCCAGCAGCTTGGAACAGGGGTCGCAGTCACCCCTCCACTTT; CDR3aa: CASSLEQGSQSPLHF
j_gene: TRBJ2-5; d_gene: NA; abundance: NA; v_gene: TRBV19; CDR3nt: TGTGCCAGTAGTGTTGGGGGGTCGCTACAAGAGACCCAGTACTTC; CDR3aa: CASSVGGSLQETQYF
j_gene: TRBJ1-3; d_gene: NA; abundance: few; v_gene: TRBV7-2; CDR3nt: TGTGCCAGCAGCTTAATCCGGAGCTCTGGAAACACCATATATTTT; CDR3aa: CASSLIRSSGNTIYF
j_gene: TRBJ2-7; d_gene: NA; abundance: NA; v_gene: TRBV2; CDR3nt: TGTGCCAGCAGAACAGGGTCACCTTTAGGGTACGAGCAGTACTTC; CDR3aa: CASRTGSPLGYEQYF
j_gene: TRBJ1-5; d_gene: TRBD1; abundance: NA; v_gene: TRBV2; CDR3nt: TGTGCCAGCAGTTCGACAGGGGGCAATCAGCCCCAGCATTTT; CDR3aa: CASSSTGGNQPQHF
j_gene: TRBJ2-7; d_gene: NA; abundance: NA; v_gene: TRBV7-2; CDR3nt: TGTGCCAGCAGCTTAGGGGGCGGCTTTACCTACGAGCAGTACTTC; CDR3aa: CASSLGGGFTYEQYF
j_gene: TRBJ2-7; d_gene: NA; abundance: NA; v_gene: TRBV4-2; CDR3nt: TGTGCCAGCAGCCCCGATGGGGTGACTATTCGCCGCGAGCAGTATTTC; CDR3aa: CASSPDGVTIRREQYF
j_gene: TRBJ2-7; d_gene: TRBD1; abundance: NA; v_gene: TRBV9; CDR3nt: TGTGCCAGCAGCGTCGGTGGACAGGGGGCCTACGAGCAGTACTTC; CDR3aa: CASSVGGQGAYEQYF
j_gene: TRBJ2-2; d_gene: TRBD1; abundance: NA; v_gene: TRBV4-1; CDR3nt: TGCGCCAGCAGCCAAGATCTCCAGGGACAGGGATTGGGCGGGGAGCTGTTTTTT; CDR3aa: CASSQDLQGQGLGGELFF
j_gene: TRBJ2-7; d_gene: NA; abundance: NA; v_gene: TRBV2; CDR3nt: TGTGCCAGCAGTGAATTTGTCGGGGGTGGCTACGAGCAGTACTTC; CDR3aa: CASSEFVGGGYEQYF
j_gene: TRBJ2-6; d_gene: NA; abundance: NA; v_gene: TRBV7-9; CDR3nt: TGTGCCAGCATCCCGTTCAGCTCTGGGGCCAACGTCCTGACTTTC; CDR3aa: CASIPFSSGANVLTF
j_gene: TRBJ1-4; d_gene: NA; abundance: few; v_gene: TRBV29-1; CDR3nt: TGCAGCGTCTCGAGATCAGGGGAAAAACTGTTTTTT; CDR3aa: CSVSRSGEKLFF
j_gene: TRBJ2-3; d_gene: TRBD2; abundance: NA; v_gene: TRBV2; CDR3nt: TGTGCCAGCAAAGCGGGGGTTACAGATACGCAGTATTTT; CDR3aa: CASKAGVTDTQYF
j_gene: TRBJ1-1; d_gene: TRBD1; abundance: NA; v_gene: TRBV10-3; CDR3nt: TGTGCCACCGACACGGGACAGGGGAACACTGAAGCTTTCTTT; CDR3aa: CATDTGQGNTEAFF
j_gene: TRBJ2-7; d_gene: TRBD1; abundance: NA; v_gene: TRBV6-6; CDR3nt: TGTGCCAGCAGTTACTACAGGGGATCCTACGAGCAGTACTTC; CDR3aa: CASSYYRGSYEQYF
j_gene: TRBJ2-1; d_gene: TRBD2; abundance: NA; v_gene: TRBV19; CDR3nt: TGTGCCAGTAGTACGACTAGCCCCAAGGGTGAGCAGTTCTTC; CDR3aa: CASSTTSPKGEQFF